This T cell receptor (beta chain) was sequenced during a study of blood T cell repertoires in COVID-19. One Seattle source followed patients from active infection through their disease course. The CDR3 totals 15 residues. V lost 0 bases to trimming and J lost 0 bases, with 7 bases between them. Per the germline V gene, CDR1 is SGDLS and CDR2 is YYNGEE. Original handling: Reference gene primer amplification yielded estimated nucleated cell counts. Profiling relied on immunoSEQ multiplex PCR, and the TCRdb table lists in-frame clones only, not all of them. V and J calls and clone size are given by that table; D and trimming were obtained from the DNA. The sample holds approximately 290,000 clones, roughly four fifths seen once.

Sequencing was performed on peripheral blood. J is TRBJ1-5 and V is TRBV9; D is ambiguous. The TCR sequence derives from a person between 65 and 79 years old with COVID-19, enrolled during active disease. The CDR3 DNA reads TGTGCCAGCAGCGTAGAGAGTTATAGCAATCAGCCCCAGCATTTT. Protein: CASSVESYSNQPQHF.